This section outlines one T cell receptor (beta chain) sequence together with its context. Its antigen is not identified. Researchers ran the PCR with 60 Vbeta and 13 Jbeta primers. Method: immunoSEQ multiplex PCR; TCRdb's copy keeps in-frame clones and lacks some. The repertoire holds fewer than 150,000 clones, with approximately 85% as singletons. This entry comes from a study of cytomegalovirus exposure and HLA in healthy donors. In germline, CDR1 is MDHEN, CDR2 SYDVKM. There are 15 residues in the CDR3. V lost 2 bases, J lost 4 bases, and 13 bases lay in between. Study-wide findings and caveats: In a later analysis, productive TCRs from donors in an Asian-associated ancestry cluster reportedly carried fewer N-insertions than the cohort mean. Many donors shared some public TCRs, even though most TCR sequences were rare. By HLA locus, TCR association rates varied in a later analysis, with DRB1 showing the most and HLA-C the fewest.

The clonotype was recovered from a woman aged 30 to 39 in good health and CMV-seropositive. The sample taken for sequencing was PBMCs. The chain recombines TRBV28 with TRBJ2-3, with D hard to call. The CDR3 region has the DNA TGTGCCAGCAGTTTACGCGGTTCTAGAGCAGATACGCAGTATTTT. It translates to CASSLRGSRADTQYF.